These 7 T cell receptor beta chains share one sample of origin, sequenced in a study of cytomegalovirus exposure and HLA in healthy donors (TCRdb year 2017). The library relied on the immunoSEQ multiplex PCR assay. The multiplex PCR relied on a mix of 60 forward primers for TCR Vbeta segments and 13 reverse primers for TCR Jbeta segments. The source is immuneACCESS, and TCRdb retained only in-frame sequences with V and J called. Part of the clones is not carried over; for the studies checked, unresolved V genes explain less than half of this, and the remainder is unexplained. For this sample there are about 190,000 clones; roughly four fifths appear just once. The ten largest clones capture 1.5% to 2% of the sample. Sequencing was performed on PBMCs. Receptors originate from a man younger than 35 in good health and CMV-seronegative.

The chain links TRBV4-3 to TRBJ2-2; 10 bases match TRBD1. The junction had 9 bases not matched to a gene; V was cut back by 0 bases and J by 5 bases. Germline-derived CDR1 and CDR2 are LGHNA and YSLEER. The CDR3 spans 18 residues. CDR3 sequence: CASSQDPRQGAGTGELFF. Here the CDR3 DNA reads TGCGCCAGCAGCCAAGATCCGCGACAGGGGGCAGGGACCGGGGAGCTGTTTTTT.

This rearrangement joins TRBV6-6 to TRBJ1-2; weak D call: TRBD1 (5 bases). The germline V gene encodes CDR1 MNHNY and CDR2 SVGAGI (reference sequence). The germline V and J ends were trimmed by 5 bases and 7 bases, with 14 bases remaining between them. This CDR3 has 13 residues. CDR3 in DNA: TGTGCCAGCAGTCTGACAGTTCCGACTGGCTACACCTTC. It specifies CASSLTVPTGYTF.

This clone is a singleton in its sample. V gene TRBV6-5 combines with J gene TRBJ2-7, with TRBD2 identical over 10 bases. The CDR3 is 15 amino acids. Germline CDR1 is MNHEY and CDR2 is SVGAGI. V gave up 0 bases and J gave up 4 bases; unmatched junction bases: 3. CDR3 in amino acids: CASSYSTSGIYEQYF. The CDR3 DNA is TGTGCCAGCAGTTACTCCACTAGCGGGATTTACGAGCAGTACTTC.

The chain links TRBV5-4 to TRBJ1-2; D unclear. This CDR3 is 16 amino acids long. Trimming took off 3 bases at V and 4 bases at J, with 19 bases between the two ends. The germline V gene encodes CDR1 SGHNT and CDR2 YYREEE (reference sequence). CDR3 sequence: CASSSQLEVWGYGYTF. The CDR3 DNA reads TGTGCCAGCAGCTCCCAACTAGAGGTTTGGGGCTATGGCTACACCTTC. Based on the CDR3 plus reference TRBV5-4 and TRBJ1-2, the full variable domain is ETGVTQSPTHLIKTRGQQVTLRCSSQSGHNTVSWYQQALGQGPQFIFQYYREEENGRGNFPPRFSGLQFPNYSSELNVNALELDDSALYLCASSSQLEVWGYGYTFGSGTRLTVV.

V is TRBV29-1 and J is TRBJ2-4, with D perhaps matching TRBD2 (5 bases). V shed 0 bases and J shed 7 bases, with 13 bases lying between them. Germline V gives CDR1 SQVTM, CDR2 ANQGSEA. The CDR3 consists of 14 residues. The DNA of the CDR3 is TGCAGCGTTGAAGATCTCGGGATTCGGAACATTCAGTACTTC. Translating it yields CSVEDLGIRNIQYF.

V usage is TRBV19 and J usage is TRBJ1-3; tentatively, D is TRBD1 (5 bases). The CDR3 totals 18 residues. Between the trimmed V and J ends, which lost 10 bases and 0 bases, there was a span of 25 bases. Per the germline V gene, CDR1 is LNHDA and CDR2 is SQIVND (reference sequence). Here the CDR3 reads CATWSRAGRLTSGNTIYF. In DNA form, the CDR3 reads TGTGCCACCTGGAGCCGTGCAGGGCGACTCACCTCTGGAAACACCATATATTTT.

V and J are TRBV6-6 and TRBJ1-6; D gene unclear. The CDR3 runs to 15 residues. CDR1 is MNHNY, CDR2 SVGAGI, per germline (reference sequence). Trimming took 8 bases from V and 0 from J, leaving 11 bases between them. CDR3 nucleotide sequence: TGTGCCAGCCATGAGAGGGTCTCCTATAATTCACCCCTCCACTTT. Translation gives CASHERVSYNSPLHF.